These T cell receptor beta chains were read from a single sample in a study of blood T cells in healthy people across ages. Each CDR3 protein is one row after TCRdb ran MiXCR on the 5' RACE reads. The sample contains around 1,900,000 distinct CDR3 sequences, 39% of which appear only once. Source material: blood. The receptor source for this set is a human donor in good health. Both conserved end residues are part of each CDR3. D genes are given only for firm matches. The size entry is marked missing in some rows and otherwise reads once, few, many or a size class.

TGTGCCAGCAGTTACTCGATCTCTATCGAGACCCAGTACTTC	CASSYSISIETQYF	14	.	TRBV6-2/TRBV6-3	TRBJ2-5	few
TGTGCCAGCAGCCAAGAATGGGAGGGCCTCTACTATGGCTACACCTTC	CASSQEWEGLYYGYTF	16	.	TRBV3-1	TRBJ1-2	.
TGCAGCGTTGAAGAAATCCGCTATAGCTCCTACGAGCAGTACTTC	CSVEEIRYSSYEQYF	15	.	TRBV29-1	TRBJ2-7	few
TGCAGTGCTATCAAACCGGACAGGGGGATCTATGGCTACACCTTC	CSAIKPDRGIYGYTF	15	TRBD1	TRBV20-1	TRBJ1-2	.
TGCAGCGTTGGCCCCGACAGTTACGAGCAGTACTTC	CSVGPDSYEQYF	12	.	TRBV29-1	TRBJ2-7	.
TGCGCCAGCAGCCAAGATCTGGCGGACGGGCAAGAGACCCAGTACTTC	CASSQDLADGQETQYF	16	.	TRBV4-3	TRBJ2-5	many
TGCGCCAGCAGCCAAGCTGGGACAGTCGGCACCATATATTTT	CASSQAGTVGTIYF	14	TRBD1	TRBV4-3	TRBJ1-3	.
TGTGCCAGCAGTTTAGGACGTATCAGGCACAAAAACATTCAGTACTTC	CASSLGRIRHKNIQYF	16	.	TRBV28	TRBJ2-4	few
TGTGCCGGCAGCCAAGATTTGGAGGGGGCGTTTGGCTACACCTTC	CAGSQDLEGAFGYTF	15	TRBD1	TRBV3-1	TRBJ1-2	.
TGTGCCAGCAGCTTCTCCGGGACTTCTCGAGAGTACTTC	CASSFSGTSREYF	13	.	TRBV5-6	TRBJ2-7	.
TGTGCCAGCAGCCAAGGTTACCTTTCAGGGTGGTCTGGGGCCAACGTCCTGACTTTC	CASSQGYLSGWSGANVLTF	19	.	TRBV14	TRBJ2-6	.
TGCAGTGCTTTGACTAGCGGGGGCTCAGATACGCAGTATTTT	CSALTSGGSDTQYF	14	TRBD2	TRBV20-1	TRBJ2-3	.
TGTGCCACCCGTGTTAACCTAGGACTAGCGGGGGTTCCCTACAATGAGCAGTTCTTC	CATRVNLGLAGVPYNEQFF	19	TRBD2	TRBV15	TRBJ2-1	few
TGTGCCAGCAGCCGTACTCTCTTGGGTGGGGCCAACGTCCTGACTTTC	CASSRTLLGGANVLTF	16	.	TRBV7-2	TRBJ2-6	few
TGTGCCACCAGCAGAGGGGGAGACTATGCGGACAGAAACTATGGCTACACCTTC	CATSRGGDYADRNYGYTF	18	.	TRBV15	TRBJ1-2	.
TGTGCCAGCAGCCTGGCAGGGGACTGGACTGAAGCTTTCTTT	CASSLAGDWTEAFF	14	.	TRBV11-1	TRBJ1-1	.
TGCAGTGCGTGGGGGAGACAGGCGGGCACTGAAGCTTTCTTT	CSAWGRQAGTEAFF	14	.	TRBV20-1	TRBJ1-1	.
TGTGCCACCAGTGACCCCTCGGGACCTGGGGACGAGCAGTACTTC	CATSDPSGPGDEQYF	15	.	TRBV24-1	TRBJ2-7	.
TGTGCCAGCAGTCTTGGCCCTCCATCCCTCACTGAAGCTTTCTTT	CASSLGPPSLTEAFF	15	.	TRBV12-3/TRBV12-4	TRBJ1-1	few
TGCAGTGCTAGTGGCGGGGGGGCCCTGGTCACAGATACGCAGTATTTT	CSASGGGALVTDTQYF	16	TRBD2	TRBV20-1	TRBJ2-3	.
TGTGCCAGCAGCCCCACGGGGACCCGGCAAGAGACCCAGTACTTC	CASSPTGTRQETQYF	15	.	TRBV7-4	TRBJ2-5	few
TGCAGTGCTAGAGCCCCGCAGGGGGTATACAATGAGCAGTTCTTC	CSARAPQGVYNEQFF	15	TRBD1	TRBV20-1	TRBJ2-1	.
TGTGCCAGCAGTTACCAGGGACAGCTTAACTATGGCTACACCTTC	CASSYQGQLNYGYTF	15	TRBD1	TRBV6-2/TRBV6-3	TRBJ1-2	.
TGCGCCAGCAGGGGGTGGGCTCAGCCCCAGCATTTT	CASRGWAQPQHF	12	.	TRBV10-2	TRBJ1-5	few
TGCAGCGTTGAAGGCCAGTGGGGGGCATACGAGCAGTACTTC	CSVEGQWGAYEQYF	14	.	TRBV29-1	TRBJ2-7	.
TGTGCCAGCAACTTGATGACAACACTAGCCAAAAACATTCAGTACTTC	CASNLMTTLAKNIQYF	16	.	TRBV7-9	TRBJ2-4	few
TGTGCCAGCAGTTTTATCCCTGAGGCCTCAGGGATCTATGGCTACACCTTC	CASSFIPEASGIYGYTF	17	.	TRBV27	TRBJ1-2	few
TGCAGCGTTGAAGATCGGGGGGAATATGGCTACACCTTC	CSVEDRGEYGYTF	13	.	TRBV29-1	TRBJ1-2	once
TGCAGTGCTAAGAGTTGGGGGACGCAGTATTTT	CSAKSWGTQYF	11	.	TRBV20-1	TRBJ2-3	.
TGTGCCAGCAGTGAGGAGTTCCTAACCAACACCGGGGAGCTGTTTTTT	CASSEEFLTNTGELFF	16	.	TRBV2	TRBJ2-2	.
TGTGCCAGCAGACCAAGGGACGGCCCTACCCAGTACTTC	CASRPRDGPTQYF	13	.	TRBV7-9	TRBJ2-5	.
TGTGCCAGCTCACCAGGGGCCCCCTTCAACTATGGCTACACCTTC	CASSPGAPFNYGYTF	15	.	TRBV18	TRBJ1-2	.
TGCGCCAGCAGCTTGAGGGGGACAGGGGGCTTGGACGAGCAGTACTTC	CASSLRGTGGLDEQYF	16	TRBD1	TRBV5-1	TRBJ2-7	once
TGTGCCAGCAGACCCTTTTTGACCTCTGGGGCCAACGTCCTGACTTTC	CASRPFLTSGANVLTF	16	.	TRBV7-2	TRBJ2-6	few
TGCAGTGCTAAGGGACGGGGCGGGGGAAAAGAGACCCAGTACTTC	CSAKGRGGGKETQYF	15	TRBD2	TRBV20-1	TRBJ2-5	few
TGTGCCAGCAGCCAAGGGGGTAGTGGAGAGACCCAGTTCTTC	CASSQGGSGETQFF	14	.	TRBV4-2	TRBJ2-1	once
TGTGCCAGCAGTTTACTTAGCGGGGAGAATCACGAGCAGTACTTC	CASSLLSGENHEQYF	15	TRBD2	TRBV28	TRBJ2-7	few
TGTGCCAGCAGTGGCGATGTATCGGGCGAGCAGTACTTC	CASSGDVSGEQYF	13	.	TRBV13	TRBJ2-7	many
TGTGCCAGCAGCTCCTGGGGATCGACCTACGAGCAGTACTTC	CASSSWGSTYEQYF	14	.	TRBV7-2	TRBJ2-7	.
TGTGCCATCAGCGAGGCGGCCCTCTATGGCTACACCTTC	CAISEAALYGYTF	13	.	TRBV10-3	TRBJ1-2	few
TGTGCCAGCAGCCAAGGGGGTCAGGGGAAAGAGACCCAGTACTTC	CASSQGGQGKETQYF	15	.	TRBV4-2	TRBJ2-5	few
TGCGCCAGCAGCTTGGAGCCGGGACTAGCGGATAATGAGCAGTTCTTC	CASSLEPGLADNEQFF	16	TRBD2	TRBV5-1	TRBJ2-1	.
TGTGCCAGCAGTTATCCCGGACAGGGAGGAGGCCGAATTAATTCACCCCTCCACTTT	CASSYPGQGGGRINSPLHF	19	TRBD1	TRBV6-5	TRBJ1-6	few
TGCGCCAGCAGCCAAGAAATCGATCGGACAACTGAGCAGTTCTTC	CASSQEIDRTTEQFF	15	.	TRBV4-3	TRBJ2-1	few
TGTGCCAGCAGTACAGGGGTCCGAGCTTTCTTT	CASSTGVRAFF	11	TRBD1	TRBV28	TRBJ1-1	.
TGCAGTGCTACTACTGGACGGAGCCTAGCTAACTATGGCTACACCTTC	CSATTGRSLANYGYTF	16	.	TRBV20-1	TRBJ1-2	.
TGTGCCAGCAGTCTTTCTAGGGTGATCTACGAGCAGTACTTC	CASSLSRVIYEQYF	14	.	TRBV6-2/TRBV6-3	TRBJ2-7	many
TGTGCCACCACGGGACTACCTAACACAGATACGCAGTATTTT	CATTGLPNTDTQYF	14	TRBD2	TRBV6-1	TRBJ2-3	once
TGTGCCAGCAGTAAACTAGGCCTTACGCGAGATACGCAGTATTTT	CASSKLGLTRDTQYF	15	.	TRBV6-2/TRBV6-3	TRBJ2-3	.
TGTGCCAGCAGCCTACCCTCTAGCGGGGGCTACAATGAGCAGTTCTTC	CASSLPSSGGYNEQFF	16	TRBD2	TRBV7-9	TRBJ2-1	few
TGTGCCAGCACCCCGGGACAGCGTAATGAAAAACTGTTTTTT	CASTPGQRNEKLFF	14	TRBD1	TRBV12-3/TRBV12-4	TRBJ1-4	few
TGTGCCAGCCGACCCCGACTTAAGACAGATACGCAGTATTTT	CASRPRLKTDTQYF	14	.	TRBV27	TRBJ2-3	.
TGTGCCAGCAGCTTAACCCCGGGGAGCGGGGATACGCAGTATTTT	CASSLTPGSGDTQYF	15	.	TRBV7-3	TRBJ2-3	few
TGTGCCAGCAGTTACATCAATGCGGACCCGAACGAGCAGTACTTC	CASSYINADPNEQYF	15	.	TRBV6-5	TRBJ2-7	.
TGTGCCAGCAGCACAGGGGGCGGATACTCTGGGGCCAACGTCCTGACTTTC	CASSTGGGYSGANVLTF	17	TRBD1	TRBV7-9	TRBJ2-6	.